Below, one T cell receptor beta chain is given with its context. The TCR beta CDR3 regions underwent amplification using RNA transcripts as the source. The TCR CDR3 first-round RT-PCR relied on the HTBI primer set. A single record per CDR3 protein comes from TCRdb applying MiXCR to the multiplex PCR reads. The table lists about 290,000 distinct CDR3 sequences, about an eighth of them singletons. The entry originates in a study of T cells in Graves' hyperthyroidism and ophthalmopathy. Germline V CDR1 and CDR2: DFQATT, SNEGSKA (reference sequence). The V segment lost 5 bases and the J segment 6 bases; nucleotides outside the gene matches: 14. This CDR3 contains 15 residues.

The TCR was taken from a woman aged 25-40 years with Graves' hyperthyroidism that later progressed to Graves' ophthalmopathy. The specimen was blood. The chain employs TRBV20-1 and TRBJ1-1; 8 bases map to TRBD1. In DNA form, the CDR3 reads TGCAGTGCTTTCCCCCAGGGGGCGATCAGCGCTGAAGCTTTCTTT. Translated, it gives CSAFPQGAISAEAFF.